One sample yielded the 3 T cell receptor beta chains listed below, sequenced in a study of long-term antiretroviral therapy in people with HIV. Running of the v3.0 immunoSEQ assay took place at survey level. Repertoires were generated with immunoSEQ multiplex PCR, while TCRdb's copy carries only in-frame clones and drops some. The repertoire holds about 36,000 clones, with about 80% as singletons. The material was unsorted PBMCs, obtained 3.4 years after starting antiretroviral therapy. The receptor source for this set is a young man with HIV.

This clone was detected a few times. The gene calls are TRBV27 and TRBJ1-5; D ambiguous. Germline CDR1 reads MNHEY; CDR2 reads SMNVEV (reference sequence). The CDR3 length is 14 residues. V was trimmed by 3 bases and J by 2 bases, leaving 8 bases between them. CDR3: CASSFEGGNQPQHF. The CDR3 nucleotides are TGTGCCAGCAGTTTCGAAGGAGGCAATCAGCCCCAGCATTTT.

This clone has only one observation. This CDR3 reads CASSLVQGKEQYF. The DNA for the CDR3 is TGCGCCAGCAGCTTGGTTCAGGGAAAAGAGCAGTACTTC. The gene calls are TRBV5-1 and TRBJ2-7; D might be TRBD1 (5 bases). There are 13 residues in the CDR3. Germline CDR1 reads SGHRS; CDR2 reads YFSETQ. Trimming cost V 0 bases and J 7 bases, with 11 bases left between them.

The CDR3 nucleotides are TGTGCCAGCAGCTCTAGCGCAAGTATCACAGATACGCAGTATTTT. Its protein is CASSSSASITDTQYF. The V and J genes are TRBV5-4 and TRBJ2-3, with D possibly matching TRBD2 (6 bases). The CDR3 has 15 amino acids. Trimming cost V 3 bases and J 2 bases, with 13 bases left between them. Germline assignment: CDR1 SGHNT and CDR2 YYREEE (reference sequence).